This T cell receptor beta chain was observed in a study of T cells in Graves' hyperthyroidism and ophthalmopathy. RNA transcripts were the template for amplifying TCR beta CDR3 regions. The HTBI primer set served for first-round RT-PCR of the TCR CDR3. TCRdb called the multiplex PCR reads again in MiXCR, with one record for every CDR3 protein. The sample holds under 300,000 distinct CDR3 sequences, roughly 15% seen once. The V gene's germline CDR1 is SNHLY and CDR2 FYNNEI. This CDR3 is built from 15 residues. The V gene end was trimmed by 5 bases and the J gene end by 8 bases; junction bases not matched to a gene: 11. Points from the study as a whole: Researchers found most expanded thyroid clonotypes above 0.001 in blood as well. With a median lead of about 6.9 months before onset, the model predicted ophthalmopathy.

About this clonotype itself: Its antigen remains unidentified.

Sequenced sample: blood. The V call is TRBV2, the J call TRBJ1-4, with TRBD1 identical over 7 bases. The origin of this receptor is a woman between 40 and 55 years old with Graves' hyperthyroidism. The CDR3 sequence is CASSSGTAWGEKLFF. CDR3 sequence (DNA): TGTGCCAGCAGTTCCGGGACAGCGTGGGGAGAAAAACTGTTTTTT.